This paragraph reports one TCR beta chain. Patients at the Seattle site were enrolled during active infection and followed longitudinally. These data originate in a study of blood T cell repertoires in COVID-19. Overall study: In each case, the material was cDNA or gDNA derived from T cells, B-cell-depleted T cells, or PBMCs.

Per the study methods: Reference gene primer amplification in the assay estimated nucleated cell counts. TCRdb keeps only in-frame clones here, not all; method: immunoSEQ multiplex PCR. That table supplies the V and J calls and clone size; D and trimming were determined from the DNA. The sample shows approximately 350,000 clones, about 88% of them seen only once. The germline CDR1 and CDR2 sequences are LNHNV and YYDKDF (reference sequence). V dropped 1 base and J dropped 0 bases, with 7 bases sitting between them. This CDR3 has 15 amino acids. The TCR sequence derives from a woman in her sixties or seventies with COVID-19, enrolled during active disease. Sequencing was performed on peripheral blood. The rearrangement uses TRBV15 and TRBJ1-3; D might be TRBD1 (6 bases). Here the CDR3 DNA reads TGTGCCACCAGCAGAGGCAGGGGCTCTGGAAACACCATATATTTT. Amino acids: CATSRGRGSGNTIYF.